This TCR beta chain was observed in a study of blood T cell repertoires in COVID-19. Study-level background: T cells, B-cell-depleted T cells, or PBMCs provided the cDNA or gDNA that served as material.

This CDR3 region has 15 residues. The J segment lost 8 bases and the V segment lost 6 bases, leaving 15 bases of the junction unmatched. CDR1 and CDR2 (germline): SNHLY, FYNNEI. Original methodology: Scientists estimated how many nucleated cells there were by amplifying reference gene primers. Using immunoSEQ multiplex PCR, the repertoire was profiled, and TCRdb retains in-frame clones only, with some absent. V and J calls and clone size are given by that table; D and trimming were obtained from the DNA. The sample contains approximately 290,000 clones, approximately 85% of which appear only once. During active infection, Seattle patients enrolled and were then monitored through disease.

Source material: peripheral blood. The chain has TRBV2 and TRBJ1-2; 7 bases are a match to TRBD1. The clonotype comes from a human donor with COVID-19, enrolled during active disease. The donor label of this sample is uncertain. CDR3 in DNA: TGTGCCAGCAGAAACAGGGGCAGGGACGTTAGCGGCTACACCTTC. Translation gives CASRNRGRDVSGYTF.